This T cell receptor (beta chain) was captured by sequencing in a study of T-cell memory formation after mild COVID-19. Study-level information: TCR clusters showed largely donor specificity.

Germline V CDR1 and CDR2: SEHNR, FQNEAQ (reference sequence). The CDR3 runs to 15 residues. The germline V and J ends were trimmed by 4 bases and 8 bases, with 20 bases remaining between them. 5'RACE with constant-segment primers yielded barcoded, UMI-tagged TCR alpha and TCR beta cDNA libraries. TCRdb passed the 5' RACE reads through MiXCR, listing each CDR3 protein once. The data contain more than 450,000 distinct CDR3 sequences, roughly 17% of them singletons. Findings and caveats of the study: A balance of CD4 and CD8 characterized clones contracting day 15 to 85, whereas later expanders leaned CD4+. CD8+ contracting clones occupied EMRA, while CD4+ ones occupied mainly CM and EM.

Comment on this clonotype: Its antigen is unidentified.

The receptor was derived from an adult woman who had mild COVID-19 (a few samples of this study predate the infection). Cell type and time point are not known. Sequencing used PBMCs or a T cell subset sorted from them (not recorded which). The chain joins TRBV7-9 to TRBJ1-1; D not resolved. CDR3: CASSSFGRETVEAFF. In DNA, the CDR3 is TGTGCCAGCAGCTCTTTCGGGCGGGAAACAGTGGAAGCTTTCTTT.